Detailed here is one T cell receptor beta chain. The sample comes from a study of chemoradiotherapy in HPV16-positive cancers. Over chemoradiotherapy, repertoires were sampled more than once. Only in-frame clones appear in the TCRdb table, and some are missing; sequencing was by immunoSEQ multiplex PCR. The sample holds under 35,000 clones, approximately 88% seen once. CDR1 MNHNS and CDR2 SASEGT come from the germline V gene. V was shortened by 5 bases and J by 0 bases, with 8 bases between the two germline ends. The length of the CDR3 is 14 residues. The V gene is TRBV6-1, the J gene TRBJ1-5, with D uncertain. Sequenced material: blood, taken from a patient who underwent chemoradiotherapy. This TCR was sampled from a human donor with HPV-associated anogenital cancer. CDR3 residues: CASSNLHSNQPQHF. As DNA, the CDR3 is TGTGCCAGCAGTAATCTTCATAGCAATCAGCCCCAGCATTTT.